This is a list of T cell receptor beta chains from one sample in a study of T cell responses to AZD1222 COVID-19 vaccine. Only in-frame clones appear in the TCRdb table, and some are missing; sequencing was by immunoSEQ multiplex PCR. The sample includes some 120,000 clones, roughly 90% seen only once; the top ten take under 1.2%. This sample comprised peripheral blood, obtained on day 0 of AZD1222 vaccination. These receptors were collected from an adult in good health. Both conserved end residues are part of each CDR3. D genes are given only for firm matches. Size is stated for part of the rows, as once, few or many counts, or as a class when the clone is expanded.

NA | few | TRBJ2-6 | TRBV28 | CASSSPLGANVLTF
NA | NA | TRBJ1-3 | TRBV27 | CASSFKGSSGNTIYF
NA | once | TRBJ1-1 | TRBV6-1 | CASSEQRANTEAFF
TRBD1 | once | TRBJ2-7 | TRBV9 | CASSVSGGSVQYF
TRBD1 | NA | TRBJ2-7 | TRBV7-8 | CASSSRDRGLEQYF
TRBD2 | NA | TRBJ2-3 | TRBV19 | CASSGTSGPTDTQYF
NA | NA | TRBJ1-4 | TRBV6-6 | CASRDTRATNEKLFF
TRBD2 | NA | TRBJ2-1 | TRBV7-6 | CASSIGVAGVGRNEQFF
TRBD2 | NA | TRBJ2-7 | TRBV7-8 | CASSLALGTRPLEQYF
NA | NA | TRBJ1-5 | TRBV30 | CAWSAKFGNQPQHF
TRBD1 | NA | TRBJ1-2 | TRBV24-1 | CATSDPGQPGQGLYGYTF
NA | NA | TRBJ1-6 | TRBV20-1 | CSASWSVPYPQVNSPLHF
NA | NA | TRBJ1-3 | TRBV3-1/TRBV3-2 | CASSQGFRNTIYF
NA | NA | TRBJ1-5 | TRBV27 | CASSPLTGRPSNQPQHF
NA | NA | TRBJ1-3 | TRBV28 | CASSWGSGNTIYF
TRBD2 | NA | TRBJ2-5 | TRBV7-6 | CASSQGLAGARETQYF